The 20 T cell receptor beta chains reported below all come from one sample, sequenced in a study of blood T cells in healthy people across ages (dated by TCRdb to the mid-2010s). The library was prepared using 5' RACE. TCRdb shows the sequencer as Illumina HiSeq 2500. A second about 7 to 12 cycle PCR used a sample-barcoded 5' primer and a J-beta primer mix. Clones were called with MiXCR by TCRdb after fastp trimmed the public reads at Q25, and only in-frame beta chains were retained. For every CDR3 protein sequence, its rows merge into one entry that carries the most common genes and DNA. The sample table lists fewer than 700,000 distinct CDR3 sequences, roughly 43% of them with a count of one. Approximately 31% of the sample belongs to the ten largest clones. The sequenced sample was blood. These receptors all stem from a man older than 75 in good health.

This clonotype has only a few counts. CDR3 sequence: CASQLAGVAGELFF. The CDR3 DNA reads TGTGCCAGCCAGTTAGCGGGAGTGGCCGGGGAGCTGTTTTTT. The chain recombines TRBV27 with TRBJ2-2; 9 bases are shared with TRBD2. Trimming took 8 bases from V and 6 from J; bases not matched to a gene: 7. The CDR3 covers 14 residues. CDR1 and CDR2 (germline): MNHEY, SMNVEV (reference sequence).

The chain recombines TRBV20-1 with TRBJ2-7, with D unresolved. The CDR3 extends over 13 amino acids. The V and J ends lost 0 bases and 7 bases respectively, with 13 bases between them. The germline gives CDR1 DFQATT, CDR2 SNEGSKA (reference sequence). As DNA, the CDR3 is TGCAGTGCTAGAGAAACGGGTCGGAGTGAGCAGTACTTC. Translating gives CSARETGRSEQYF.

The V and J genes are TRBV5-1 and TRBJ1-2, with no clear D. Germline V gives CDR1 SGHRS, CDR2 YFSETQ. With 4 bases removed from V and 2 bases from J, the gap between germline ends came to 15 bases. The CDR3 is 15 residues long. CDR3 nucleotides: TGCGCCAGCAGCCCTGAGACAACCGCCAACTATGGCTACACCTTC. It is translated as CASSPETTANYGYTF.

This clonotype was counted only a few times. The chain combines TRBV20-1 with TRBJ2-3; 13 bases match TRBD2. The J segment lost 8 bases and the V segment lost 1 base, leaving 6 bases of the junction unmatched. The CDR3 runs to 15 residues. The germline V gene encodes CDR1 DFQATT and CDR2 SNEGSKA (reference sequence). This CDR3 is CSARVLAGGPVTQYF. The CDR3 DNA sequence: TGCAGTGCTAGAGTACTAGCGGGAGGGCCAGTTACGCAGTATTTT.

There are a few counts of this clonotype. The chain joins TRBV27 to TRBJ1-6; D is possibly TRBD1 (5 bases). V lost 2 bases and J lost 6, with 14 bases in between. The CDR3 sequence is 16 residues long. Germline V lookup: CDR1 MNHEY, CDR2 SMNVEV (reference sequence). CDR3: CASSLLGGAPNSPLHF. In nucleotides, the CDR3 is TGTGCCAGCAGTTTACTTGGCGGGGCCCCTAATTCACCCCTCCACTTT.

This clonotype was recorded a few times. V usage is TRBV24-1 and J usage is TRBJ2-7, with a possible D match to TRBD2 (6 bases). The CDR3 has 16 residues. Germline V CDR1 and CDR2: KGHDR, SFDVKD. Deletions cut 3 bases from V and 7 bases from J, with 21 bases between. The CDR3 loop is CATSDGGVDSYWEQYF. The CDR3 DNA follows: TGTGCCACCAGTGATGGAGGGGTGGACTCATACTGGGAGCAGTACTTC.

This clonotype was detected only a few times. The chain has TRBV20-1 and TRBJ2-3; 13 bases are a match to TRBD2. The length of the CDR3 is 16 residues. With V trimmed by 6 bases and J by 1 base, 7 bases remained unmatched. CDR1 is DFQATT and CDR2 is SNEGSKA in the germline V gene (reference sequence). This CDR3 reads CSATLGLAGGTDTQYF. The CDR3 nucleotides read TGCAGTGCCACACTCGGACTAGCGGGAGGCACAGATACGCAGTATTTT.

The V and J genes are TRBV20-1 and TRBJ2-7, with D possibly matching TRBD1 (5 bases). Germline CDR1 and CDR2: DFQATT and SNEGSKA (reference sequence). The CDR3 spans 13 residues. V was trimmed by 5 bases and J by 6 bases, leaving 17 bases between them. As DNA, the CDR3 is TGCAGTGCTGCCCGGACATGGACGGGCGAGCAGTACTTC. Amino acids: CSAARTWTGEQYF.

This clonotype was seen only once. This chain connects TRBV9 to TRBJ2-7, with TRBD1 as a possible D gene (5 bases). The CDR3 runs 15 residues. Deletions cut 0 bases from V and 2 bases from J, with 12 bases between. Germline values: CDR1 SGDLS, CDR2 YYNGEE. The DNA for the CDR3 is TGTGCCAGCAGCGTAGATCAGGGCGGCGCCTACGAGCAGTACTTC. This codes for CASSVDQGGAYEQYF. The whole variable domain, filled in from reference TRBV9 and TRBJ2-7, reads DSGVTQTPKHLITATGQRVTLRCSPRSGDLSVYWYQQSLDQGLQFLIQYYNGEERAKGNILERFSAQQFPDLHSELNLSSLELGDSALYFCASSVDQGGAYEQYFGPGTRLTVT.

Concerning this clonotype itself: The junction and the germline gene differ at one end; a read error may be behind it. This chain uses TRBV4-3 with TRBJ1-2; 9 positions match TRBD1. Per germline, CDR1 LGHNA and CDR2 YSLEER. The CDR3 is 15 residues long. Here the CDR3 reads CASSQETGGRDGCTF. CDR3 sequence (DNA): TGCGCCAGCAGCCAAGAGACAGGGGGTAGAGATGGCTGCACCTTC.

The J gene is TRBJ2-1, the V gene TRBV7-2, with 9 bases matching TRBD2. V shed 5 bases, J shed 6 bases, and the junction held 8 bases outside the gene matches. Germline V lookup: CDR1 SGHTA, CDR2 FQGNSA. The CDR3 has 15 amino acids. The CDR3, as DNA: TGTGCCAGCAGCGCCCTGGCGGGGGGGTTCAATGAGCAGTTCTTC. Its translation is CASSALAGGFNEQFF. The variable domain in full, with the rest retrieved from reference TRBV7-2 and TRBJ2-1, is GAGVSQSPSNKVTEKGKDVELRCDPISGHTALYWYRQSLGQGLEFLIYFQGNSAPDKSGLPSDRFSAERTGGSVSTLTIQRTQQEDSAVYLCASSALAGGFNEQFFGPGTRLTVL.

The CDR3 region has the DNA TGTGCCAGCAGTGATGGCAGGGGAGGGTTCAATGGCTACACCTTC. Its protein is CASSDGRGGFNGYTF. V and J are TRBV6-5 and TRBJ1-2, with D maybe TRBD1 (6 bases). The V gene's germline CDR1 is MNHEY and CDR2 SVGAGI. This CDR3 region has 15 residues. V was pared by 5 bases and J by 6 bases, with 19 bases between.

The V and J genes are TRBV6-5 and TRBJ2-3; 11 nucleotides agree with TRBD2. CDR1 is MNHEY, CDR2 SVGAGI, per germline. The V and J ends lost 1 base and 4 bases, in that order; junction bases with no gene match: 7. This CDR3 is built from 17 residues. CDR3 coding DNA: TGTGCCAGCAGTTACTTCCAGACTAGCGGGAAAGCAGATACGCAGTATTTT. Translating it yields CASSYFQTSGKADTQYF.

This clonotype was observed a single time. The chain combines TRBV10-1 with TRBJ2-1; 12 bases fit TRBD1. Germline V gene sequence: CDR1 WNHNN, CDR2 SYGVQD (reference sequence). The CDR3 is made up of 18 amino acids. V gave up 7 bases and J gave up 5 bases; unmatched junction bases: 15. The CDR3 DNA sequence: TGCGCCAGCACTTGGGACAGGGGGCTCGGGGGATCTAACAATGAGCAGTTCTTC. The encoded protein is CASTWDRGLGGSNNEQFF.

CDR3 sequence: CASSRLQGADTQYF. CDR3 sequence (DNA): TGTGCCAGCAGCCGTCTACAGGGAGCAGATACGCAGTATTTT. The V call is TRBV7-3, the J call TRBJ2-3; D is possibly TRBD1 (6 bases). The CDR3 is 14 amino acids. Germline V gene lookup returns CDR1 SGHTA and CDR2 FQGTGA. The V end lost 5 bases, the J end lost 4 bases, and 13 bases lay between the germline ends.

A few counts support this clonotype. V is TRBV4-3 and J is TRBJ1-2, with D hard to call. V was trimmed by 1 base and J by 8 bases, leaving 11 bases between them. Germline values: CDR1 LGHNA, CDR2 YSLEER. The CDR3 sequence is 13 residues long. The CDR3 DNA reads TGCGCCAGCAGCCAAGTGGAGCGACTCGGCTACACCTTC. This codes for CASSQVERLGYTF.

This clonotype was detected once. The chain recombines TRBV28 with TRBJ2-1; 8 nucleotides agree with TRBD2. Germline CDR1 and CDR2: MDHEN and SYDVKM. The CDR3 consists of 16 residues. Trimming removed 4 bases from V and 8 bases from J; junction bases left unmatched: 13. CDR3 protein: CASSSPLGRAGDEQFF. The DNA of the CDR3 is TGTGCCAGCAGTTCCCCCCTCGGGAGGGCCGGGGATGAGCAGTTCTTC.

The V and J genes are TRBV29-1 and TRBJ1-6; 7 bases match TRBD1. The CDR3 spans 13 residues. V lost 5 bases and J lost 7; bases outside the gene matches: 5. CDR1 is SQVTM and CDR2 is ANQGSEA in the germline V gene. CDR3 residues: CSVKGGSNSPLHF. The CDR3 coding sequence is TGCAGCGTTAAAGGGGGCTCGAATTCACCCCTCCACTTT.

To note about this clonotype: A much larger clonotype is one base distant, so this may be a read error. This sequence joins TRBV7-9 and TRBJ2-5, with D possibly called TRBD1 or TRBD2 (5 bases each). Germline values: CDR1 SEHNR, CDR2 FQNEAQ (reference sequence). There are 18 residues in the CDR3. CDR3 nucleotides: TGTGCCAGCAGTTTTTCCCCGGGACCGCGATCGTACCAAGGGACCCAGTACTTC. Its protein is CASSFSPGPRSYQGTQYF. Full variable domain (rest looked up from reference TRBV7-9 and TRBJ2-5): DTGVSQNPRHKITKRGQNVTFRCDPISEHNRLYWYRQTLGQGPEFLTYFQNEAQLEKSRLLSDRFSAERPKGSFSTLEIQRTEQGDSAMYLCASSFSPGPRSYQGTQYFGPGTRLLVL.

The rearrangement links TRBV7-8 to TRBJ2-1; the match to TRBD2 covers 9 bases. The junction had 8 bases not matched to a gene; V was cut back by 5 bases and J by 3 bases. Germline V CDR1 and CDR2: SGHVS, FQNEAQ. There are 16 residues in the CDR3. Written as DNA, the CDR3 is TGTGCCAGCAGCCCCAGTGGGACTAGCTTCTACAATGAGCAGTTCTTC. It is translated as CASSPSGTSFYNEQFF.